Below, one T cell receptor (beta chain) is given with its context. The antigen is unknown. The entry originates in a study of post-analysis software for immune sequencing data. The library was made from cDNA and included unique molecular identifiers. From the PCR reads, TCRdb called clonotypes with MiXCR, one entry per CDR3 protein. The profile shows some 800,000 distinct CDR3 sequences, about 43% of them singletons. Study-wide results and limits: Patients had higher frequencies than controls of a handful of TRBV segments, including TRBV5-6, TRBV5-1 and TRBV20-1.

Germline V lookup: CDR1 MNHEY, CDR2 SMNVEV (reference sequence). Losses at the gene ends were 3 bases for V and 8 bases for J; bases not matched to a gene: 5. There are 14 residues in the CDR3. The receptor was derived from a girl between 5 and 17 years old with multiple sclerosis. This chain connects TRBV27 to TRBJ2-1; TRBD1 agrees at 9 bases. Sequences were obtained from blood. The CDR3 is CASSLDRGHHEQFF. The CDR3 DNA reads TGTGCCAGCAGTTTGGACAGGGGACATCATGAGCAGTTCTTC.